Listed below are T cell receptor beta chains from one sample, sequenced in a study of OX40 agonist ivuxolimab in advanced cancers. Only in-frame clones appear in the TCRdb table, and some are missing; sequencing was by immunoSEQ multiplex PCR. The sample lists some 95,000 clones, about 83% occurring once. Sequencing used CD4+ or CD8+ T cells sorted from blood, obtained in a trial of the OX40 agonist ivuxolimab. The receptors stem from an adult with an advanced solid tumor such as melanoma, head and neck, liver or kidney cancer. Each CDR3 is given with its conserved first and last residue. Clone size is given for some rows only: seen once, a few or many times, or a class if the clone is expanded.

v_call: TRBV6-1; clone_size: NA; cdr3_aa: CASSERVIDSYEQYF
v_call: TRBV11-2; clone_size: NA; cdr3_aa: CASSLVGPGQGRNEQFF
v_call: TRBV7-3; clone_size: few; cdr3_aa: CASSLSGVAGELFF
v_call: TRBV7-3; clone_size: NA; cdr3_aa: CASSSGRQLFF
v_call: TRBV16; clone_size: NA; cdr3_aa: CASSQSVRGAGYTF
v_call: TRBV11-2; clone_size: NA; cdr3_aa: CASSPALLSRTYNEQFF
v_call: TRBV2; clone_size: NA; cdr3_aa: CASSARQLSVEKLFF
v_call: TRBV15; clone_size: NA; cdr3_aa: CATSRDSYAEAFF
v_call: TRBV7-3; clone_size: NA; cdr3_aa: CASSFRGGGYNEQFF
v_call: TRBV7-9; clone_size: NA; cdr3_aa: CASSLYDREAFF
v_call: TRBV19; clone_size: NA; cdr3_aa: CASSIDGTGDEQYF
v_call: TRBV5-5; clone_size: few; cdr3_aa: CASSLAGQSLYEQYF
v_call: TRBV10-2; clone_size: NA; cdr3_aa: CASSDSDRDLNTEAFF
v_call: TRBV2; clone_size: NA; cdr3_aa: CASQGALSGNTIYF
v_call: TRBV19; clone_size: NA; cdr3_aa: CASSRFSPTGNTIYF
v_call: TRBV5-1; clone_size: NA; cdr3_aa: CASSLRGAYEQYF
v_call: TRBV25-1; clone_size: NA; cdr3_aa: CASSGTGGGRGTDTQYF
v_call: TRBV18; clone_size: NA; cdr3_aa: CASSPPGQGNQPQHF
v_call: TRBV7-3; clone_size: NA; cdr3_aa: CASSPEGFISGANVLTF
v_call: TRBV29-1; clone_size: NA; cdr3_aa: CSVGFPNTEAFF
v_call: TRBV2; clone_size: NA; cdr3_aa: CASSLRDTQYF
v_call: TRBV10-1; clone_size: NA; cdr3_aa: CASSESGGGTEAFF
v_call: TRBV10-3; clone_size: once; cdr3_aa: CAISPVQNTEAFF
v_call: TRBV6-6; clone_size: NA; cdr3_aa: CASRSGGLTEAFF
v_call: TRBV9; clone_size: NA; cdr3_aa: CASRSGTHTGELFF
v_call: TRBV7-2; clone_size: NA; cdr3_aa: CASSERLYGYTF
v_call: TRBV29-1; clone_size: NA; cdr3_aa: CSVGLGSTDTQYF
v_call: TRBV4-1; clone_size: NA; cdr3_aa: CASSPQRELNQPQHF
v_call: TRBV18; clone_size: NA; cdr3_aa: CASSPAGDRNTEAFF
v_call: TRBV10-3; clone_size: NA; cdr3_aa: CAINTRDRGSGYTF
v_call: TRBV28; clone_size: NA; cdr3_aa: CASSYRGNTEAFF
v_call: TRBV19; clone_size: NA; cdr3_aa: CASSPDRGRHNQPQHF